This T cell receptor (beta chain) was recorded in a study of post-analysis software for immune sequencing data. Prepared libraries of TCR beta cDNA carried unique molecular identifiers. Input amounts of roughly 0.9 to 10 million T cells were used. These gave about 500,000 cDNA molecules, so each molecule approximated one T cell. TCRdb called the PCR reads again in MiXCR, with one record for every CDR3 protein. Of a few hundred thousand distinct CDR3 sequences listed, 36% were seen once; the top ten hold around 4.8%. For this clonotype: Its target is unknown.

Findings and caveats of the study: There was significantly lower normalized Chao1 diversity in multiple sclerosis patients than in controls. About five TRBV segments occurring more often in patients than controls included TRBV5-6, TRBV5-1 and TRBV20-1.

The CDR3 totals 12 residues. With 7 bases clipped from V and 7 bases from J, the junction kept 5 bases outside the gene matches. The germline V gene has CDR1 LNHDA and CDR2 SQIVND (reference sequence). Sequenced: blood. The chain uses TRBV19 and TRBJ2-5, with 8 bases identical to TRBD1. The sequence derives from a girl between 10 and 17 years old with multiple sclerosis. CDR3 bases: TGTGCCAGTACGGGACAGGTTGGGACCCAGTACTTC. It encodes CASTGQVGTQYF.